This T cell receptor (beta chain) was sequenced during a study of blood T cell repertoires in COVID-19 (dated by TCRdb to the early 2020s). Concerning the study at large: Collaborator samples came from the United States, Italy and Spain and covered acute and convalescent phases of COVID-19. Samples were obtained from the ongoing ImmuneRACE study (first 160 participants) and from 1,254 subjects provided by 6 global collaborators. The dataset comprised deeply sampled blood TCRbeta repertoires from subjects exposed to, actively infected with, or recovered from COVID-19. A de-identified subject ID, COVID-19 status, age in years and sex were almost always included in the sample metadata. The repertoires were released in a freely available public database intended as a resource for research on the immune response to SARS-CoV-2. Where available, HLA class I and class II types were obtained from metadata supplied by the sample provider rather than from assay-based typing. The prospective study material was composed of cDNA or gDNA derived from T cells, B-cell-depleted T cells, or PBMCs.

With regard to this clone: Its binding antigen is unknown. Base qualities are not at hand, and no much larger clone is one base apart.

In the prospective study, participants were about 18 to 100 years old, resided in about two dozen geographic areas of the United States, and were enrolled through a virtual design. Cohort assignment in the prospective study relied on participant-reported clinical history from a screening survey and a study questionnaire. Recovered participants in ImmuneRACE Cohort 3 were defined as having two consecutive negative NP/OP PCR tests, clearance from a healthcare professional, or resolution of symptoms. Mobile phlebotomists in the prospective study collected whole blood, serum and a nasopharyngeal or oropharyngeal swab from every participant. Prospective study participants could optionally give additional blood draws and questionnaires over a roughly two-month period. Prospective study blood samples were shipped either frozen or at room temperature before DNA extraction. CDR1 and CDR2 (MNHEY, SVGEGT) derive from the germline V gene. The trim is 3 bases for V and 6 bases for J, with a gap of 14 bases between the germline ends. Measured from the cysteine to the phenylalanine, the CDR3 is 14 residues long. Only the CDR3 portion is preserved as DNA: 42 bases, with reading frame beginning at the first base.

Findings and caveats that apply to the study as a whole: The quantity of clinical and demographic metadata differed by source and by participant and was supplied without curation.

The immunoSEQ Assay, a bias-controlled multiplex PCR, was used to amplify TCRbeta CDR3 regions from genomic DNA. In the original analysis: The number of nucleated cells in each sample was estimated from the amplification of reference gene primers within the assay. To quantify the absolute abundance of each unique TCRbeta CDR3 rearrangement, sequence reads were collapsed and filtered. For each sample, productive Simpson clonality was calculated as the square root of Simpson's diversity index over productive rearrangements. TCRdb mirrors the immuneACCESS table, restricted to in-frame sequences. Some clones are absent from its copies; in checked studies, under half trace to an unresolved V gene, and the reason for the others is unknown. D and trimming come from the DNA, and the V and J calls and clone size come from that table. This sample lists 200,000 to 250,000 clones; roughly 80% were detected once. The leading ten clones occupy under 2% of the sample.

The material sequenced was PBMCs or T cells enriched from blood (not recorded which). This receptor was taken from a man aged 55 to 69 who had recovered from COVID-19. The chain is encoded by TRBV6-2 or TRBV6-3 joined to TRBJ1-2; the D gene assignment is ambiguous. The DNA reads as follows: TGTGCCAGCAGTTATCGGGGTGCGACTAATGGCTACACCTTC. It translates to CASSYRGATNGYTF.